The entry below describes one T cell receptor beta chain. V gave up 6 bases and J gave up 8 bases, with 25 bases separating them. Germline CDR1 MDHEN, CDR2 SYDVKM. The CDR3 consists of 16 residues. This entry belongs to a study of blood T cells in healthy people across ages. Through a sample-barcoded 5' primer and a J-beta primer mix, a second PCR was run for roughly 7 to 11 cycles. TCRdb re-derived calls from the 5' RACE reads in MiXCR, one entry per CDR3 protein. The sample yields over a million distinct CDR3 sequences, approximately 59% seen once. The TCR was taken from a man younger than 30 in good health. Sequenced input: blood. This rearrangement joins TRBV28 to TRBJ1-2; D not resolved. The CDR3 bases are TGTGCCAGCAGAATGACCGGTGTCGTGGGTGTGCGGGGCTACACCTTC. This translates into CASRMTGVVGVRGYTF.